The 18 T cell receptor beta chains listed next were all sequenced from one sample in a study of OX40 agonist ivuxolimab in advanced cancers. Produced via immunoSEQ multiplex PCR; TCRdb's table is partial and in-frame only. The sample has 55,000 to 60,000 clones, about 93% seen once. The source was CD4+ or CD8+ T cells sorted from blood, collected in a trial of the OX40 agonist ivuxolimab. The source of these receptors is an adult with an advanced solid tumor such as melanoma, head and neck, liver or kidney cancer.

The CDR3 protein is CSVEDPGAGGYYNEQFF. The CDR3 nucleotides read TGCAGCGTTGAAGATCCGGGTGCGGGAGGGTACTACAATGAGCAGTTCTTC. The chain couples TRBV29-1 to TRBJ2-1; TRBD2 matches 9 bases. Trimming at V came to 0 bases and at J to 3 bases, leaving 9 bases not matched to a gene. The CDR3 totals 17 residues. Germline CDR1 reads SQVTM; CDR2 reads ANQGSEA.

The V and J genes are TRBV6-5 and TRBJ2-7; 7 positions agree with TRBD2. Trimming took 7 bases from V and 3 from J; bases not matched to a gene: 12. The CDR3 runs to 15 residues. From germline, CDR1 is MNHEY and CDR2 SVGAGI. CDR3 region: CASTAVAGALYEQYF. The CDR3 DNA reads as TGTGCCAGCACCGCCGTCGCGGGAGCCCTCTACGAGCAGTACTTC.

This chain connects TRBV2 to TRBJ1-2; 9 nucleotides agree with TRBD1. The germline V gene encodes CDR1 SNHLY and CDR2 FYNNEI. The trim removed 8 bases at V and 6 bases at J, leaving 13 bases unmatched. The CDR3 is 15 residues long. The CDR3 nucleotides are TGTGCCAGCGTTTTTTCCCATACAGGGGGCGATGGCTACACCTTC. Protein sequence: CASVFSHTGGDGYTF.

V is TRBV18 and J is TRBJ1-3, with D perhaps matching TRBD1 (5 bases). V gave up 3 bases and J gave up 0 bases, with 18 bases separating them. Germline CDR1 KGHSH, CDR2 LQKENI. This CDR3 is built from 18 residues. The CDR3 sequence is CASSPERRRVSSGNTIYF. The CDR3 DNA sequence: TGTGCCAGCTCACCCGAGAGACGCAGGGTGAGCTCTGGAAACACCATATATTTT.

CDR3 loop: CASFSGQPTGELFF. The CDR3 DNA reads as TGTGCCAGCTTCTCGGGGCAGCCCACCGGGGAGCTGTTTTTT. This chain connects TRBV2 to TRBJ2-2, with D perhaps TRBD1 or TRBD2 (5 bases each). CDR1 is SNHLY and CDR2 is FYNNEI in the germline V gene. V was cut by 8 bases and J by 4 bases, with 14 bases left in between. The CDR3 has 14 amino acids.

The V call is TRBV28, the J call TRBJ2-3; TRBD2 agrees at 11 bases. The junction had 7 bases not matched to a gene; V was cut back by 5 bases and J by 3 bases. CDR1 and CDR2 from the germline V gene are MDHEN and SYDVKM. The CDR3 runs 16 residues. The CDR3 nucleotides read TGTGCCAGCAGTCCTCTCATAGCGGGAGGGACAGATACGCAGTATTTT. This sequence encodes CASSPLIAGGTDTQYF.

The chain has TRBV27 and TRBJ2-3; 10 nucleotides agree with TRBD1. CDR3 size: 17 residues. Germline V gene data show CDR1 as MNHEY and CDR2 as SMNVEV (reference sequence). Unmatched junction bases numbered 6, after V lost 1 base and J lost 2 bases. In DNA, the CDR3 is TGTGCCAGCAGTTTATTCCAAGGGACAGGGGTCACAGATACGCAGTATTTT. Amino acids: CASSLFQGTGVTDTQYF.

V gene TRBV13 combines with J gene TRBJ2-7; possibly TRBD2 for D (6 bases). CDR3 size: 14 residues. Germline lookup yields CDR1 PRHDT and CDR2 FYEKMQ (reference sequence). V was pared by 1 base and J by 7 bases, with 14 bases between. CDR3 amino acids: CASSLAPGVGEQYF. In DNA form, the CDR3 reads TGTGCCAGCAGCTTAGCCCCGGGGGTTGGAGAGCAGTACTTC. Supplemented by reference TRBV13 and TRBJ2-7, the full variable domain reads AAGVIQSPRHLIKEKRETATLKCYPIPRHDTVYWYQQGPGQDPQFLISFYEKMQSDKGSIPDRFSAQQFSDYHSELNMSSLELGDSALYFCASSLAPGVGEQYFGPGTRLTVT.

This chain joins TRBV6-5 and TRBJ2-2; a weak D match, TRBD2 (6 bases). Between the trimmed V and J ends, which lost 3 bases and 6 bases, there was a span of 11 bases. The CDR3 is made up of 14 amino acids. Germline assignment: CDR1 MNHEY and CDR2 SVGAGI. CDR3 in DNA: TGTGCCAGCAGTTATGAAGGAGGGGCCGGGGAGCTGTTTTTT. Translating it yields CASSYEGGAGELFF.

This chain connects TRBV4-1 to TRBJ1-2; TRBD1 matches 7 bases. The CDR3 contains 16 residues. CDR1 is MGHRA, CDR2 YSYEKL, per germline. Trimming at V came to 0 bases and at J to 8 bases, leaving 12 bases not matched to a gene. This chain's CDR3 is CASSQDSQGEMEGYTF. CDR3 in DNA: TGCGCCAGCAGCCAAGATAGCCAGGGGGAAATGGAGGGCTACACCTTC.

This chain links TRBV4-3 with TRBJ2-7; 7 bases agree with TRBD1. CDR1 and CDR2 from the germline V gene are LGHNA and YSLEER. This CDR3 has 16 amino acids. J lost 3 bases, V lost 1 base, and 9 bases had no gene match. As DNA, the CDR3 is TGCGCCAGCAGCCAAGCCTTCCGACAGGGTTACTACGAGCAGTACTTC. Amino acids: CASSQAFRQGYYEQYF.

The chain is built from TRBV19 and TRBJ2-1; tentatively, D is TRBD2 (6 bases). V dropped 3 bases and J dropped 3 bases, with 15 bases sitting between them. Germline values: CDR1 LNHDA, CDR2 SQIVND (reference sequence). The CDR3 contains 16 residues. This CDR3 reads CASSIGGGPGYNEQFF. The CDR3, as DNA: TGTGCCAGTAGTATCGGCGGAGGGCCGGGCTACAATGAGCAGTTCTTC.

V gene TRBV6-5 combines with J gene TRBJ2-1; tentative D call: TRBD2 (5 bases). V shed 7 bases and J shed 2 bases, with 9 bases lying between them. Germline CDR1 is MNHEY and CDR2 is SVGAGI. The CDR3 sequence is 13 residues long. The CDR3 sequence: CASNSGTYNEQFF. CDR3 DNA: TGTGCCAGCAACTCCGGGACCTACAATGAGCAGTTCTTC.

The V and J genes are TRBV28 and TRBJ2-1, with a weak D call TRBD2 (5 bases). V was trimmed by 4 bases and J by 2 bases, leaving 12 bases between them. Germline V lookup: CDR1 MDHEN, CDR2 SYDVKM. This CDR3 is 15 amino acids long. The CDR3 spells CASSSPRETYNEQFF. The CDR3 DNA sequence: TGTGCCAGCAGTTCCCCCCGGGAAACCTACAATGAGCAGTTCTTC. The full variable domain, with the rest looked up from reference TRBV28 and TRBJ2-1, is DVKVTQSSRYLVKRTGEKVFLECVQDMDHENMFWYRQDPGLGLRLIYFSYDVKMKEKGDIPEGYSVSREKKERFSLILESASTNQTSMYLCASSSPRETYNEQFFGPGTRLTVL.

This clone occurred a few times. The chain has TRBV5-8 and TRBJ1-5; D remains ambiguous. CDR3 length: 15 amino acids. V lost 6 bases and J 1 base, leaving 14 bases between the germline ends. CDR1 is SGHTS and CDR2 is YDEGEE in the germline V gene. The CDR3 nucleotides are TGTGCCAGCACTTTGGACGGGTCAAGCAATCAGCCCCAGCATTTT. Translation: CASTLDGSSNQPQHF.

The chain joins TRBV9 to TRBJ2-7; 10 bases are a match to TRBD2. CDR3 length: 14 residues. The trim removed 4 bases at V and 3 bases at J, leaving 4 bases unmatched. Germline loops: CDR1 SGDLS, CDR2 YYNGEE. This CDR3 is CASSTWTSGYEQYF. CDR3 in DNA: TGTGCCAGCAGCACTTGGACTAGCGGCTACGAGCAGTACTTC.

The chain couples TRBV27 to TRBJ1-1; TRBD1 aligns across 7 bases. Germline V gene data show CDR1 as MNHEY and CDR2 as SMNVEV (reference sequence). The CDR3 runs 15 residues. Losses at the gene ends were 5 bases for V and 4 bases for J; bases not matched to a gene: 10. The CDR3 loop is CASSPPDREITEAFF. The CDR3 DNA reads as TGTGCCAGCAGTCCCCCCGACAGGGAGATCACTGAAGCTTTCTTT.

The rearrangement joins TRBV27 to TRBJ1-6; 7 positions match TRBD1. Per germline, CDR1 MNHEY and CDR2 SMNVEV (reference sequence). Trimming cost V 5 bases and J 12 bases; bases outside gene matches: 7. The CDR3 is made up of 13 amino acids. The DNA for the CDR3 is TGTGCCAGCAGTCCACTGCAGGGGGGACCCCTCCACTTT. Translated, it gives CASSPLQGGPLHF.